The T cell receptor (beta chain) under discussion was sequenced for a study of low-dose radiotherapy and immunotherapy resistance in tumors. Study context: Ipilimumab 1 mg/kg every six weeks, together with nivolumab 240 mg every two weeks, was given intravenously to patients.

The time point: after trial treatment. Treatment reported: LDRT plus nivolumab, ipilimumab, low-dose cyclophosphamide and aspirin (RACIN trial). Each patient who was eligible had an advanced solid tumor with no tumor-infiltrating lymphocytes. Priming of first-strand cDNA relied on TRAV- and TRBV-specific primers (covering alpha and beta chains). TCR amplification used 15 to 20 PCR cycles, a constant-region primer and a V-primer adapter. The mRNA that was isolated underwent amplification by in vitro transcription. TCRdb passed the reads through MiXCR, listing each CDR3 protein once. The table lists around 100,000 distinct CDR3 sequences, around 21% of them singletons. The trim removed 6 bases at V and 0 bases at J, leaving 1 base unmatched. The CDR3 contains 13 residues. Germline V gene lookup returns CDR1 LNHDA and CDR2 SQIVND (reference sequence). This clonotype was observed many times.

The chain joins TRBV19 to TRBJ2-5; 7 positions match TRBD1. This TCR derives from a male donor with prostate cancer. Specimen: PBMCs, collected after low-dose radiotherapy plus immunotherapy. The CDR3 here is CASRGTDQETQYF. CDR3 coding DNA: TGTGCCAGTAGGGGGACAGACCAAGAGACCCAGTACTTC.